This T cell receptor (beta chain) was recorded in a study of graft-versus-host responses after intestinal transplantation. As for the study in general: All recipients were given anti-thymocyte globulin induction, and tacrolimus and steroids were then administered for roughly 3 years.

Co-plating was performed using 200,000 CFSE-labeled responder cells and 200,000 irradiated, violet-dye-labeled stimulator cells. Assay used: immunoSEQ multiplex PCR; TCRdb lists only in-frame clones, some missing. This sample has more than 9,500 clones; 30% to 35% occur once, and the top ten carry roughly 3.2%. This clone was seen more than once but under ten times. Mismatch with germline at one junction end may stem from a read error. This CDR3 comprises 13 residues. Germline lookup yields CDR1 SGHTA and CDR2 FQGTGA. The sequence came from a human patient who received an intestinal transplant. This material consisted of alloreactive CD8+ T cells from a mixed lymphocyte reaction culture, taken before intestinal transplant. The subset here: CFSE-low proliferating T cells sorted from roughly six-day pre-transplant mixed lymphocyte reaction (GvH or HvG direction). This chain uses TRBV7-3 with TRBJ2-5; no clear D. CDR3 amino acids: CASSPHSEETQYF. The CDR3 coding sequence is TGCGCCAGCAGCCCCCATTCGGAAGAGACCCAGTACTTC. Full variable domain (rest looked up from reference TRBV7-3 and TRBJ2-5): GAGVSQTPSNKVTEKGKYVELRCDPISGHTALYWYRQSLGQGPEFLIYFQGTGAADDSGLPNDRFFAVRPEGSVSTLKIQRTERGDSAVYLCASSPHSEETQYFGPGTRLLVL.